Shown below are 4 T cell receptor beta chains from a single sample sequenced in a study of STAT5B mutations in CD4+ large granular lymphocyte leukemia. TCRdb keeps only in-frame clones here, not all; method: immunoSEQ multiplex PCR. This sample has about 48,000 clones; about 70% occur once, and the top ten carry more than 1.5%. Sequencing used CD4+ T cells from blood buffy coats. These receptors were taken from a human donor in good health.

The chain is built from TRBV5-8 and TRBJ2-3; D call uncertain. Germline V CDR1 and CDR2: SGHTS, YDEGEE. The CDR3 is 14 residues long. V lost 6 bases and J 1 base, leaving 12 bases between the germline ends. The CDR3 is CASTRGPGTDTQYF. The CDR3 coding sequence is TGTGCCAGCACCCGTGGGCCTGGCACAGATACGCAGTATTTT.

The chain links TRBV27 to TRBJ2-3; no reliable D call. With 4 bases removed from V and 2 bases from J, the gap between germline ends came to 10 bases. CDR1 MNHEY and CDR2 SMNVEV come from the germline V gene (reference sequence). The CDR3 spans 14 residues. CDR3 nucleotide sequence: TGTGCCAGCAGTTATAACGAGGCCACAGATACGCAGTATTTT. The encoded protein is CASSYNEATDTQYF.

The rearrangement uses TRBV16 and TRBJ1-2; a possible D gene is TRBD1 (6 bases). The germline gives CDR1 KGHSY, CDR2 FQNENV. V gave up 4 bases and J gave up 5 bases, with 14 bases separating them. The CDR3 runs to 14 residues. The CDR3 reads CASSRSSTGYGYTF. The CDR3 nucleotides read TGTGCCAGCAGCCGGAGCAGCACAGGGTATGGCTACACCTTC.

This clone was seen more than once but under ten times. The V and J genes are TRBV30 and TRBJ1-2, with D unresolved. V was shortened by 2 bases and J by 8 bases, with 12 bases between the two germline ends. The CDR3 extends over 12 amino acids. CDR1 GTSNPN and CDR2 SVGIG come from the germline V gene (reference sequence). CDR3 sequence: CAWSTAFLGYTF. CDR3 sequence (DNA): TGTGCCTGGAGTACCGCCTTTCTGGGCTACACCTTC.